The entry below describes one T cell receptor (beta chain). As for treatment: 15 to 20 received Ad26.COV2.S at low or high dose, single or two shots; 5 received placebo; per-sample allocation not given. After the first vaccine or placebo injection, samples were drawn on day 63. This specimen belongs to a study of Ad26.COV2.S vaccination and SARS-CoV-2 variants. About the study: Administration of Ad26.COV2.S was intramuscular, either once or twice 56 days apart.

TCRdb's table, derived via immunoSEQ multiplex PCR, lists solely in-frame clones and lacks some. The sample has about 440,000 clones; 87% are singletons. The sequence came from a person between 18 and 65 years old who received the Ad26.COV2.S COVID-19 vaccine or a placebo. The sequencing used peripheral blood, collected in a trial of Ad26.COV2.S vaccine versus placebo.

Written as DNA, the CDR3 is TGTGCCAGTAGTATAGTGTCGAACCTTATAGCGGGGGGCTTGTTCTTC. Its translation is CASSIVSNLIAGGLFF. The V call is TRBV19, the J call TRBJ2-1; TRBD2 agrees at 10 bases. After removal of 1 base from V and 15 bases from J, the junction contained 15 bases not matched to a gene. The CDR3 covers 16 residues. Per germline, CDR1 LNHDA and CDR2 SQIVND (reference sequence). The full variable domain, completed using reference TRBV19 and TRBJ2-1, is DGGITQSPKYLFRKEGQNVTLSCEQNLNHDAMYWYRQDPGQGLRLIYYSQIVNDFQKGDIAEGYSVSREKKESFPLTVTSAQKNPTAFYLCASSIVSNLIAGGLFFGPGTRLTVL.